This TCR beta chain was captured in a study of shared clonotypes between healthy human individuals. The wider study: Per-donor plates numbered three CD4 naive, three CD4 memory, two CD8 naive and one CD8 memory. General observations from the study: In a handful of donors, around 5.5% of naive CD4 clonotypes appeared in common.

The V end was cut by 5 bases, the J end by 5 bases, with 18 bases between. Germline CDR1 reads MNHNS; CDR2 reads SASEGT. The CDR3 contains 15 residues. Selected positively for CCR7 and CD45RO-negative, naive CD8 cells excluded terminally differentiated effector memory CD45RA+ cells. As for this clone: Its cognate antigen is unknown.

TCRdb's copy holds only in-frame clones and misses some; the assay was immunoSEQ multiplex PCR. The sample includes about 2,200,000 clones, about 92% seen only once; the top ten take about 1.5%. The sequence derives from a young man in good health. Some clones in this sample may be carry-over from other donors' samples. Sequencing was performed on naive CD8+ T cells from PBMCs. The chain couples TRBV6-1 to TRBJ2-5; D perhaps matches TRBD2 (6 bases). CDR3 protein: CASSPSRRAGETQYF. The CDR3 region has the DNA TGTGCCAGCAGTCCAAGCCGAAGGGCGGGGGAGACCCAGTACTTC.